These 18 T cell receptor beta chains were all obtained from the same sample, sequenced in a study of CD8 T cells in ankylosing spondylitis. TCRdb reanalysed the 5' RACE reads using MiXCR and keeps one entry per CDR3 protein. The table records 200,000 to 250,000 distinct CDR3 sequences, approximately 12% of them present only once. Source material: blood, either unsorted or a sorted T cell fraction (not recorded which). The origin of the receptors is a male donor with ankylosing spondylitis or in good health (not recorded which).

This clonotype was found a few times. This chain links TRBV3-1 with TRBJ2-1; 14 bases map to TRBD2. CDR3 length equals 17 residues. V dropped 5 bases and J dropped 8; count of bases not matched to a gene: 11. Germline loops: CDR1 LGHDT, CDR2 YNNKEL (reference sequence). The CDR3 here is CASSTVGLAGGFDEQFF. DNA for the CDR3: TGTGCCAGCAGCACGGTCGGACTAGCGGGAGGATTTGATGAGCAGTTCTTC.

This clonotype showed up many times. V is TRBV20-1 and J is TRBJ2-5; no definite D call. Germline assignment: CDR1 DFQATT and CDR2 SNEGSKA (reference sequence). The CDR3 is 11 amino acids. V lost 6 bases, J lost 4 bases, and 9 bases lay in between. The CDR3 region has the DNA TGCAGTGCGCCCCGCCGAGAGACCCAGTACTTC. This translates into CSAPRRETQYF.

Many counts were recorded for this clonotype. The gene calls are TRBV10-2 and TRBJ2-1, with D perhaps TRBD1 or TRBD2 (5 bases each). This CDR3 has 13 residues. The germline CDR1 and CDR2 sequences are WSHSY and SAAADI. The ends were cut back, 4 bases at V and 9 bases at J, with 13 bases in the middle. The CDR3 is CASSVGVRGEQFF. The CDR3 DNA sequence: TGCGCCAGCAGTGTGGGGGTCCGAGGTGAGCAGTTCTTC.

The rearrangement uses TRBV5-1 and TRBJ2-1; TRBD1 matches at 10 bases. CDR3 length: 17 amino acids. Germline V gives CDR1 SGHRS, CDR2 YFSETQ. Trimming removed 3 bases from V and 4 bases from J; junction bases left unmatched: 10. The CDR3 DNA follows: TGCGCCAGCAGCTCCTGGACAGGGGGGGAAGGTTACAATGAGCAGTTCTTC. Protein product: CASSSWTGGEGYNEQFF.

Written as DNA, the CDR3 is TGTGCCAGCAGCCGCAGCGGGACTTCCTACAATGAGCAGTTCTTC. This codes for CASSRSGTSYNEQFF. The V call is TRBV7-8, the J call TRBJ2-1; 7 bases are shared with TRBD2. CDR1 is SGHVS, CDR2 FQNEAQ, per germline. This CDR3 spans 15 amino acids. With 5 bases clipped from V and 1 base from J, the junction kept 5 bases outside the gene matches.

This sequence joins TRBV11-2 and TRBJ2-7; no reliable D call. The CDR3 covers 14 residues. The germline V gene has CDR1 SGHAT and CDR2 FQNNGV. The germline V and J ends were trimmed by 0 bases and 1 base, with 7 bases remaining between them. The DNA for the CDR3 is TGTGCCAGCAGCTTAGATCAAGGGTCCTACGAGCAGTACTTC. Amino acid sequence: CASSLDQGSYEQYF.

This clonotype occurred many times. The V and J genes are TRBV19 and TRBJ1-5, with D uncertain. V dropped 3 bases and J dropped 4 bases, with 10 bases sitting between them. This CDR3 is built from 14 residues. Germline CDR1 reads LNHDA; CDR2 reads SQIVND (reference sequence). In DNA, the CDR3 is TGTGCCAGTAGTATGAGGGAGGTAAATCAGCCCCAGCATTTT. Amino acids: CASSMREVNQPQHF.

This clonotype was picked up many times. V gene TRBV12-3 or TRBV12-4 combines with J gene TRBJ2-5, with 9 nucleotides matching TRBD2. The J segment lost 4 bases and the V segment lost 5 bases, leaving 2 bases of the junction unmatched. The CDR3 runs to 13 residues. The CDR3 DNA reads TGTGCCAGCAGTGCAGCGGGAGGAGAGACCCAGTACTTC. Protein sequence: CASSAAGGETQYF.

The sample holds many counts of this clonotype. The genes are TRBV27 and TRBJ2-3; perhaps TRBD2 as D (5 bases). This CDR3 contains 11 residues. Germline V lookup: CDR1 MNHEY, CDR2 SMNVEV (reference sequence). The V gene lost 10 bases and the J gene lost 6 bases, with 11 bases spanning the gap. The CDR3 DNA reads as TGTGCCACCAAACGGAGGGATACGCAGTATTTT. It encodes CATKRRDTQYF.

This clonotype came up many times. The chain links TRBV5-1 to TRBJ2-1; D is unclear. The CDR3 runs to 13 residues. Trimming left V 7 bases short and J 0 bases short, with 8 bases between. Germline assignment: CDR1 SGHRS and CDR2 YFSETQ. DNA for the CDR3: TGCGCCAGCGGCCAATCCTCCTACAATGAGCAGTTCTTC. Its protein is CASGQSSYNEQFF.

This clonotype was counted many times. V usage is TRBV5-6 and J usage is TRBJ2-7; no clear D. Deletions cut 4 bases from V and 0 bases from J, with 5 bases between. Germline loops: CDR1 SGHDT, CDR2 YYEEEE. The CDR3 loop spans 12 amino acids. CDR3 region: CASSQSSYEQYF. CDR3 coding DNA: TGTGCCAGCAGCCAGAGCTCCTACGAGCAGTACTTC.

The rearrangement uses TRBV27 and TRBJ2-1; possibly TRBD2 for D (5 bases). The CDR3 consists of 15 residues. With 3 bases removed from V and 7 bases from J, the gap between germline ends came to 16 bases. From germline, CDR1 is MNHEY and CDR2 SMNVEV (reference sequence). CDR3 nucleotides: TGTGCCAGCAGTTTGACGGGATGGGTTGGGAATGAGCAGTTCTTC. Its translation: CASSLTGWVGNEQFF.

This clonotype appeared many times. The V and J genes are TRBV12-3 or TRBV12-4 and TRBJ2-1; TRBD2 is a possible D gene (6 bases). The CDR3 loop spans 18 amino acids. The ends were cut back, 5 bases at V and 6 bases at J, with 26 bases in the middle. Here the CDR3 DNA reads TGTGCCAGCAGTCCCGCGCTCGGACGGTGGCGGAGGGGCAATGAGCAGTTCTTC. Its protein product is CASSPALGRWRRGNEQFF.

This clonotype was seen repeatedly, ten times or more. Here the CDR3 DNA reads TGCGCCAGCAGCTTGGAGGGGGGGGCAGATACGCAGTATTTT. It specifies CASSLEGGADTQYF. This rearrangement joins TRBV5-1 to TRBJ2-3, with D possibly being TRBD2 (7 bases). Germline V gene data show CDR1 as SGHRS and CDR2 as YFSETQ. The CDR3 consists of 14 residues. V gave up 0 bases and J gave up 4 bases, with 9 bases separating them.

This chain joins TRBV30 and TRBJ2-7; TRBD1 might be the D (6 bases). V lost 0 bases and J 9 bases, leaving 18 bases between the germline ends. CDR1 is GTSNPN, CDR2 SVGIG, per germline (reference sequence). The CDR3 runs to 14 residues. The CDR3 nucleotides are TGTGCCTGGAGTGTTCTAGGCAGAGGGGGAAGGCAGTACTTC. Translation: CAWSVLGRGGRQYF.

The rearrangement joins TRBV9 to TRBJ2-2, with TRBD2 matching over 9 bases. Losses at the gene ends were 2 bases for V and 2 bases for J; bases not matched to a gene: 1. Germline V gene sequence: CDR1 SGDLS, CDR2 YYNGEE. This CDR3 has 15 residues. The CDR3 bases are TGTGCCAGCAGCGTTAGCGGGAGCAACACCGGGGAGCTGTTTTTT. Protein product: CASSVSGSNTGELFF.

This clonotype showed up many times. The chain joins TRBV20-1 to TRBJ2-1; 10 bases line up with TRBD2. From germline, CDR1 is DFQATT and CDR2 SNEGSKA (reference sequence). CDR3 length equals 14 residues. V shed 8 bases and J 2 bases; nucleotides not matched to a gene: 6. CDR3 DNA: TGCAGTTCTCTAGCGGGAGTGGCCTACAATGAGCAGTTCTTC. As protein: CSSLAGVAYNEQFF.

In DNA, the CDR3 is TGTGCCAGCAGTTCCCTCAGGGACGAGCAGTACTTC. Translated, it gives CASSSLRDEQYF. The chain is built from TRBV7-9 and TRBJ2-7; TRBD1 might be the D (5 bases). In germline, CDR1 is SEHNR, CDR2 FQNEAQ (reference sequence). The ends were cut back, 6 bases at V and 5 bases at J, with 11 bases in the middle. The CDR3 has 12 residues.